One sample yielded the 25 T cell receptor beta chains listed below, sequenced in a study of T-cell memory formation after mild COVID-19. Using its own MiXCR run on the 5' RACE reads, TCRdb lists one record per CDR3 protein. This sample has some 410,000 distinct CDR3 sequences; roughly a quarter occur once, and the top ten carry 10% to 15%. Sequences were obtained from PBMCs or a T cell subset sorted from them (not recorded which). The receptors were gathered from an adult woman who had mild COVID-19 (a few samples of this study predate the infection). Cell type and time point are not known.

V usage is TRBV29-1 and J usage is TRBJ1-2; D possibly corresponds to TRBD1 (5 bases). From germline, CDR1 is SQVTM and CDR2 ANQGSEA. The CDR3 runs 16 residues. V dropped 4 bases and J dropped 4 bases, with 22 bases sitting between them. In nucleotides, the CDR3 is TGCAGCGTTGGGGGGACGGTTCCCGGGACCTTCTATGGCTACACCTTC. Its protein product is CSVGGTVPGTFYGYTF.

This clonotype was picked up a small number of times. The CDR3 nucleotides read TGTGCCAGCAGCCATCTCCGGAGGGACTACACCTTC. Translation: CASSHLRRDYTF. The chain joins TRBV3-1 to TRBJ1-2; D ambiguous. Trimming took off 3 bases at V and 10 bases at J, with 12 bases between the two ends. The CDR3 consists of 12 residues. CDR1 and CDR2 (germline): LGHDT, YNNKEL (reference sequence).

This chain joins TRBV7-9 and TRBJ2-7, with 12 bases fitting TRBD1. Germline CDR1 reads SEHNR; CDR2 reads FQNEAQ (reference sequence). Trimming took 5 bases from V and 5 from J; bases not matched to a gene: 7. The CDR3 is 15 amino acids. The CDR3, as DNA: TGTGCCAGCAGCCTGGGACAGGGGGCTCCCCACGAGCAGTACTTC. Its translation is CASSLGQGAPHEQYF.

The CDR3 bases are TGCAGTTCGTATCAGCAGGAGGCAGGCTATGGCTACACCTTC. Protein sequence: CSSYQQEAGYGYTF. This chain uses TRBV20-1 with TRBJ1-2; D remains unclear. The CDR3 is 14 residues long. The ends were cut back, 8 bases at V and 4 bases at J, with 20 bases in the middle. CDR1 DFQATT and CDR2 SNEGSKA come from the germline V gene (reference sequence).

This clonotype was detected a few times. The rearrangement uses TRBV4-1 and TRBJ1-2; D not certain. This CDR3 has 15 residues. Germline lookup yields CDR1 MGHRA and CDR2 YSYEKL. The germline V and J ends were trimmed by 0 bases and 4 bases, with 12 bases remaining between them. The CDR3 protein is CASSQDGVASYGYTF. CDR3 sequence (DNA): TGCGCCAGCAGCCAAGATGGGGTCGCAAGCTATGGCTACACCTTC.

The rearrangement joins TRBV7-6 to TRBJ2-2; TRBD2 might be the D (6 bases). This CDR3 spans 15 amino acids. Deletions cut 0 bases from V and 3 bases from J, with 8 bases between. The germline gives CDR1 SGHVS, CDR2 FNYEAQ. CDR3 region: CASSLAGDYTGELFF. In DNA, the CDR3 is TGTGCCAGCAGCTTAGCGGGGGACTACACCGGGGAGCTGTTTTTT. The full variable domain, in which reference TRBV7-6 and TRBJ2-2 provide the parts outside the CDR3, is GAGVSQSPRYKVTKRGQDVALRCDPISGHVSLYWYRQALGQGPEFLTYFNYEAQQDKSGLPNDRFSAERPEGSISTLTIQRTEQRDSAMYRCASSLAGDYTGELFFGEGSRLTVL.

This clonotype has just a few counts. The chain employs TRBV24-1 and TRBJ2-3; D is perhaps TRBD1 or TRBD2 (5 bases each). Trimming removed 3 bases at V and 5 bases at J, with 17 bases between. Germline assignment: CDR1 KGHDR and CDR2 SFDVKD. This CDR3 is 16 amino acids long. The CDR3 nucleotides read TGTGCCACCAGTGATCCCGGGACCTTCCAACGAGATACGCAGTATTTT. Translation: CATSDPGTFQRDTQYF.

The chain employs TRBV12-3 or TRBV12-4 and TRBJ1-5, with a possible D match to TRBD1 (5 bases). The CDR3 spans 16 residues. V lost 3 bases, J lost 0 bases, and 12 bases lay in between. CDR3 sequence reads: CASSFRTLYSNQPQHF. The CDR3 bases are TGTGCCAGCAGTTTCCGGACACTTTATAGCAATCAGCCCCAGCATTTT.

The chain recombines TRBV5-1 with TRBJ2-7; weak D call: TRBD2 (5 bases). The CDR3 is 14 residues long. Germline assignment: CDR1 SGHRS and CDR2 YFSETQ. Trimming cost V 4 bases and J 4 bases, with 15 bases left between them. The CDR3 spells CASSPQPSGYEQYF. The CDR3 DNA reads as TGCGCCAGCAGCCCGCAGCCCTCGGGGTACGAGCAGTACTTC.

The chain employs TRBV12-3 or TRBV12-4 and TRBJ1-1, with TRBD1 matching over 7 bases. V was pared by 2 bases and J by 4 bases, with 4 bases of the junction left unmatched. The CDR3 length is 14 residues. CDR3 sequence (DNA): TGTGCCAGCAGTTTACCGGGGACAGCCACTGAAGCTTTCTTT. Translation: CASSLPGTATEAFF.

This chain joins TRBV5-1 and TRBJ1-6; D is unresolved. The ends were cut back, 3 bases at V and 2 bases at J, with 18 bases in the middle. The CDR3 contains 18 residues. Germline V gives CDR1 SGHRS, CDR2 YFSETQ. The CDR3 nucleotides read TGCGCCAGCAGCTCAGCCGCCCGGCAGATCGCCTATAATTCACCCCTCCACTTT. As protein: CASSSAARQIAYNSPLHF.

This clonotype was observed a handful of times. This chain connects TRBV5-8 to TRBJ2-7; D possibly corresponds to TRBD1 (5 bases). With 6 bases removed from V and 6 bases from J, the gap between germline ends came to 19 bases. The CDR3 is 14 residues long. Germline V gene lookup returns CDR1 SGHTS and CDR2 YDEGEE. CDR3 in amino acids: CASNQRGSHGEQYF. The CDR3 DNA sequence: TGTGCCAGCAACCAAAGGGGATCCCACGGCGAGCAGTACTTC.

The chain recombines TRBV12-3 or TRBV12-4 with TRBJ2-1, with 11 bases that match TRBD2. This CDR3 region has 16 residues. The V gene end was trimmed by 4 bases and the J gene end by 3 bases; junction bases not matched to a gene: 5. The CDR3 here is CASSSAGTSGYNEQFF. The CDR3 nucleotides read TGTGCCAGCAGTTCCGCTGGGACTAGCGGCTACAATGAGCAGTTCTTC.

This clonotype was found a few times. J is TRBJ1-1 and V is TRBV5-1; no clear D gene. This CDR3 has 13 residues. CDR1 and CDR2 (germline): SGHRS, YFSETQ. Deletions cut 6 bases from V and 0 bases from J, with 9 bases between. CDR3: CASTEEMNTEAFF. The CDR3 nucleotides are TGCGCCAGCACGGAGGAGATGAACACTGAAGCTTTCTTT.

The CDR3: CASSESRGTAFF. The CDR3 bases are TGTGCCAGCAGCGAAAGCAGGGGTACAGCTTTCTTT. This chain joins TRBV7-6 and TRBJ1-1; D is possibly TRBD1 (6 bases). CDR1 and CDR2 (germline): SGHVS, FNYEAQ. Deletions cut 5 bases from V and 10 bases from J, with 14 bases between. This CDR3 has 12 residues.

This clonotype was observed once. The chain is built from TRBV3-1 and TRBJ1-6, with unresolved D. With 4 bases removed from V and 2 bases from J, the gap between germline ends came to 9 bases. The CDR3 contains 15 residues. Germline V lookup: CDR1 LGHDT, CDR2 YNNKEL (reference sequence). In DNA form, the CDR3 reads TGTGCCAGCAGCCTTCAGACAACCTATAATTCACCCCTCCACTTT. Translated: CASSLQTTYNSPLHF.

This clonotype showed up just a few times. CDR3 sequence (DNA): TGCAGTGCTAGAGATCTTGCGGGAGGGACTCTCGGCGACAATGAGCAGTTCTTC. The encoded protein is CSARDLAGGTLGDNEQFF. V is TRBV20-1 and J is TRBJ2-1; 9 bases are a match to TRBD2. Germline-derived CDR1 and CDR2 are DFQATT and SNEGSKA (reference sequence). This CDR3 has 18 residues. Losses at the gene ends were 0 bases for V and 5 bases for J; bases not matched to a gene: 14.

This clonotype was counted between two and nine times. V is TRBV7-9 and J is TRBJ2-5; either TRBD1 or TRBD2 may fit D (6 bases each). V lost 5 bases, J lost 1 base, and 11 bases lay in between. CDR3 length: 14 amino acids. Germline-derived CDR1 and CDR2 are SEHNR and FQNEAQ (reference sequence). As DNA, the CDR3 is TGTGCCAGCAGCGGCGGGACACCCCAAGAGACCCAGTACTTC. It codes for CASSGGTPQETQYF.

The V gene is TRBV7-9, the J gene TRBJ2-7, with 10 bases fitting TRBD1. Germline values: CDR1 SEHNR, CDR2 FQNEAQ (reference sequence). The CDR3 contains 16 residues. J was trimmed by 2 bases and V by 2 bases; bases with no gene match: 6. The CDR3 DNA reads TGTGCCAGCAGCTTACTTCTTGGGACAGGGGCCTACGAGCAGTACTTC. Residues: CASSLLLGTGAYEQYF.

In this sample, this clonotype turned up a few times. This chain uses TRBV27 with TRBJ2-5; 10 bases line up with TRBD1. Germline V gives CDR1 MNHEY, CDR2 SMNVEV (reference sequence). There are 15 residues in the CDR3. The ends lost 5 bases at V and 5 bases at J; junction bases unmatched: 8. CDR3 protein: CASSPSTGGEETQYF. The CDR3 nucleotides are TGTGCCAGCAGTCCCTCGACAGGGGGCGAGGAGACCCAGTACTTC.

This clonotype has ten or more counts. The chain joins TRBV6-2 or TRBV6-3 to TRBJ1-2; D might be TRBD1 (5 bases). Germline V gene sequence: CDR1 MNHEY, CDR2 SVGEGT. This CDR3 is built from 15 residues. V dropped 2 bases and J dropped 4 bases, with 14 bases sitting between them. The CDR3 nucleotides are TGTGCCAGCAGTTACGTGTCAGGGAACGCCTATGGCTACACCTTC. This gives the protein CASSYVSGNAYGYTF.

The gene calls are TRBV7-3 and TRBJ2-5, with 11 bases that match TRBD2. Germline V gives CDR1 SGHTA, CDR2 FQGTGA. The CDR3 is 14 amino acids. Trimming cost V 4 bases and J 4 bases; bases outside gene matches: 2. The CDR3 loop is CASSSTSGGETQYF. DNA for the CDR3: TGTGCCAGCAGCTCCACTAGCGGGGGAGAGACCCAGTACTTC.

The chain recombines TRBV5-1 with TRBJ2-1; TRBD2 matches 16 bases. CDR3 length equals 19 residues. The J segment lost 2 bases and the V segment lost 4 bases, leaving 9 bases of the junction unmatched. Germline values: CDR1 SGHRS, CDR2 YFSETQ. Written as DNA, the CDR3 is TGCGCCAGCAGCCCCGAAGGGGGACTAGCGGGGGGGCCCTACAATGAGCAGTTCTTC. Amino acids: CASSPEGGLAGGPYNEQFF.

The sample holds a few counts of this clonotype. This chain uses TRBV19 with TRBJ2-1, with 9 bases aligning to TRBD1. Germline V gene lookup returns CDR1 LNHDA and CDR2 SQIVND (reference sequence). The J segment lost 7 bases and the V segment lost 2 bases, leaving 6 bases of the junction unmatched. This CDR3 spans 15 amino acids. The CDR3 here is CASSIIPGTGNEQFF. CDR3 in DNA: TGTGCCAGTAGTATAATCCCCGGGACAGGGAATGAGCAGTTCTTC.

On this clonotype itself: At one boundary the junction diverges from the germline segment, which might be a read error. The genes are TRBV5-1 and TRBJ2-7, with no clear D. The CDR3 spans 14 residues. The germline V gene has CDR1 SGHRS and CDR2 YFSETQ. The chain's CDR3 is CASRLVPATDEQYF. For the CDR3, the DNA is TGCGCCAGCAGATTGGTTCCGGCCACCGACGAGCAGTACTTC.